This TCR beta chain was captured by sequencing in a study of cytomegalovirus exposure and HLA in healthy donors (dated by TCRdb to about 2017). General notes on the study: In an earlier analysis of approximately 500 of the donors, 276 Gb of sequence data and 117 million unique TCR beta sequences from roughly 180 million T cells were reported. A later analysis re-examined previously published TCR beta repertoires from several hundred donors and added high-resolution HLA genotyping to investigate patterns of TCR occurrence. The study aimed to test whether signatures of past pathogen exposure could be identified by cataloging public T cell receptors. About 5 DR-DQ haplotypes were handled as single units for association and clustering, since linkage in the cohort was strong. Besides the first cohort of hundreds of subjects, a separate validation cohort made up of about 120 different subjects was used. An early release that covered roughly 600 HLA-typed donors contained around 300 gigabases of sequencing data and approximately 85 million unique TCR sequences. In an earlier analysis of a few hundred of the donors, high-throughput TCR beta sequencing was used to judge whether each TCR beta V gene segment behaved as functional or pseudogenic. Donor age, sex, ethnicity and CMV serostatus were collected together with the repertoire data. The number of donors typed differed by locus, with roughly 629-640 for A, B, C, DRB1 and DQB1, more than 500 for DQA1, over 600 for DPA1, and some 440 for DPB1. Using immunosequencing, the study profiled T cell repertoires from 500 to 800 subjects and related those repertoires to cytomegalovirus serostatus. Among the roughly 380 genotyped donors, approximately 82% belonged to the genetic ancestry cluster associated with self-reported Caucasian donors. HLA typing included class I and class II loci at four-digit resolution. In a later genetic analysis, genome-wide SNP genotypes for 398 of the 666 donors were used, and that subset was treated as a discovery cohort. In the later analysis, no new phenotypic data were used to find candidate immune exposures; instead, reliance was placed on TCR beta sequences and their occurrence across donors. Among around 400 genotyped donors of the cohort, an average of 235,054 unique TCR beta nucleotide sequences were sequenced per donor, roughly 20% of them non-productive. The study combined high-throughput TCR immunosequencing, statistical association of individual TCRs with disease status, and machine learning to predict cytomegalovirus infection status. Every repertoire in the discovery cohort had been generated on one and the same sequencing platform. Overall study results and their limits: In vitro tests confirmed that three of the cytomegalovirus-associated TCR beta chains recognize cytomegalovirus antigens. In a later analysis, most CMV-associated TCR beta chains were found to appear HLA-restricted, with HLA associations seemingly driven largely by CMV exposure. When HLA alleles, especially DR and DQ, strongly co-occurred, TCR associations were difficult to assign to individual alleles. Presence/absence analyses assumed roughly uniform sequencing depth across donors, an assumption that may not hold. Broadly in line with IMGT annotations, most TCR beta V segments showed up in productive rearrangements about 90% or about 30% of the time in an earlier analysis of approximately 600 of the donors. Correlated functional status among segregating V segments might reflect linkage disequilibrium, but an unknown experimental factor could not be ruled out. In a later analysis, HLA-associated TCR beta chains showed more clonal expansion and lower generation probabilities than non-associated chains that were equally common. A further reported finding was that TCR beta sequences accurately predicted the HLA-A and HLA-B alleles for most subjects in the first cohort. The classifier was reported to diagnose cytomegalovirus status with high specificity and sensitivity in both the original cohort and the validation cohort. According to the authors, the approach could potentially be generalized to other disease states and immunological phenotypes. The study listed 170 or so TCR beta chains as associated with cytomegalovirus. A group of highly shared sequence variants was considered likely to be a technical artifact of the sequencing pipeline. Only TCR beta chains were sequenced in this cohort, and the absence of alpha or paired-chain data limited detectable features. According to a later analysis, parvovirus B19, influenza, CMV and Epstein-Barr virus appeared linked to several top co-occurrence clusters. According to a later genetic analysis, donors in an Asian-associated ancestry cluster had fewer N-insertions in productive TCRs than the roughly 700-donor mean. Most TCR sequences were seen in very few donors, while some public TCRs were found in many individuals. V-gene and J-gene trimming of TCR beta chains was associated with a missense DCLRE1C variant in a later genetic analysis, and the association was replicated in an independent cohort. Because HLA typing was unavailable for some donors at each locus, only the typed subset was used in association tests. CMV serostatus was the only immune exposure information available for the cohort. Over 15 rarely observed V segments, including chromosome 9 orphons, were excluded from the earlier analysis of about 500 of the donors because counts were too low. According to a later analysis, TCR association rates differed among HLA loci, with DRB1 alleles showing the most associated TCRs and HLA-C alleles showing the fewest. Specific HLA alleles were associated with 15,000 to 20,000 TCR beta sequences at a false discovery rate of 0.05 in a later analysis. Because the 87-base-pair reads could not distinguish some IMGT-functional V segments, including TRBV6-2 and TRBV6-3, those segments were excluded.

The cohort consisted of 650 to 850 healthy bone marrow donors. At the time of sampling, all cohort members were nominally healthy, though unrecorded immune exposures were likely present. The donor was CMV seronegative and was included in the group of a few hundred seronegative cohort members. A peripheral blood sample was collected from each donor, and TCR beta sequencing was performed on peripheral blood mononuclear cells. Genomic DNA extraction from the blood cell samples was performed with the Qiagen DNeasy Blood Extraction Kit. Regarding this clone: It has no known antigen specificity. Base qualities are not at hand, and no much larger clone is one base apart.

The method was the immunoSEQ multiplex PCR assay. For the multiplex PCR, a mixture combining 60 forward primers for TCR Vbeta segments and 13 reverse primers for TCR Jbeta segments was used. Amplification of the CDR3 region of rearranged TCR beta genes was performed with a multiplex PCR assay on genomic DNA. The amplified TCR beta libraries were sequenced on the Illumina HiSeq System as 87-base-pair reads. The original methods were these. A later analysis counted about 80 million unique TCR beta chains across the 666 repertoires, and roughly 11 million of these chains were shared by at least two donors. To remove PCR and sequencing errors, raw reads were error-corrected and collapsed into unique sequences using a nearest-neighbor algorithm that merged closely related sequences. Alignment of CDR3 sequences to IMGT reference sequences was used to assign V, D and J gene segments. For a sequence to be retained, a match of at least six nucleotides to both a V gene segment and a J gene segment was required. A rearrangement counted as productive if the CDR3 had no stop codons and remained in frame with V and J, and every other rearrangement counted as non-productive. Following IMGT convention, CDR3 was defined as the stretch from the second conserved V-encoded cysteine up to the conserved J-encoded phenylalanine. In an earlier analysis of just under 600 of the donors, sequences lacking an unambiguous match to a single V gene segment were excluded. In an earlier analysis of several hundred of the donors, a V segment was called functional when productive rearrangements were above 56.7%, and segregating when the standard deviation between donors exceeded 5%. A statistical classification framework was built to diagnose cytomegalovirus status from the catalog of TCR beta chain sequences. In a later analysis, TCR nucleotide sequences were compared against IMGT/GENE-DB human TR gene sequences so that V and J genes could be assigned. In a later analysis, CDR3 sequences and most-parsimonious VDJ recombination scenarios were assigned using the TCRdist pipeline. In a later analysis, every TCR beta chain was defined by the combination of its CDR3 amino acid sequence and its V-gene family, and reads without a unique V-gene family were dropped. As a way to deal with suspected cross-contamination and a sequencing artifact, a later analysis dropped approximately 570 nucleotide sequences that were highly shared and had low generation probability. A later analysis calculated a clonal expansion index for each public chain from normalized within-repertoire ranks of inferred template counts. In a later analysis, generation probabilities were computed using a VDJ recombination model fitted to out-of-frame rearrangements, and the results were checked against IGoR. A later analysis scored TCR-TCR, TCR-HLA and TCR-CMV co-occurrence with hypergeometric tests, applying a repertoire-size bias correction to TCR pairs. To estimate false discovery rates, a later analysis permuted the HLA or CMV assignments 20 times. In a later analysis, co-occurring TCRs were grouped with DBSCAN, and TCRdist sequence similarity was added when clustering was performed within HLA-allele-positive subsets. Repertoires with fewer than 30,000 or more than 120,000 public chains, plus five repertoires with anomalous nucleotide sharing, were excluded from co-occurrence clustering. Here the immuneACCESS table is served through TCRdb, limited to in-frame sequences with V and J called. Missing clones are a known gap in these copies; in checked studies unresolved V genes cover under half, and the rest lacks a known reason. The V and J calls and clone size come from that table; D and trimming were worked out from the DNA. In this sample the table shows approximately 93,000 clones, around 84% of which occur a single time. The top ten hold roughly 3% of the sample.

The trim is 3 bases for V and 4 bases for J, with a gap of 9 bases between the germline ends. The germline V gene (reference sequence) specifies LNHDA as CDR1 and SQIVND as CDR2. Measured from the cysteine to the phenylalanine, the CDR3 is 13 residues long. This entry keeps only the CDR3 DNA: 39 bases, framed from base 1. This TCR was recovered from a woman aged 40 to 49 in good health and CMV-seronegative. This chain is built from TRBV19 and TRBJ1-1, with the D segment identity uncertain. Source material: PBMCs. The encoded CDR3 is CASSILGSTEAFF. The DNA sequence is TGTGCCAGTAGTATCTTGGGGAGCACTGAAGCTTTCTTT.